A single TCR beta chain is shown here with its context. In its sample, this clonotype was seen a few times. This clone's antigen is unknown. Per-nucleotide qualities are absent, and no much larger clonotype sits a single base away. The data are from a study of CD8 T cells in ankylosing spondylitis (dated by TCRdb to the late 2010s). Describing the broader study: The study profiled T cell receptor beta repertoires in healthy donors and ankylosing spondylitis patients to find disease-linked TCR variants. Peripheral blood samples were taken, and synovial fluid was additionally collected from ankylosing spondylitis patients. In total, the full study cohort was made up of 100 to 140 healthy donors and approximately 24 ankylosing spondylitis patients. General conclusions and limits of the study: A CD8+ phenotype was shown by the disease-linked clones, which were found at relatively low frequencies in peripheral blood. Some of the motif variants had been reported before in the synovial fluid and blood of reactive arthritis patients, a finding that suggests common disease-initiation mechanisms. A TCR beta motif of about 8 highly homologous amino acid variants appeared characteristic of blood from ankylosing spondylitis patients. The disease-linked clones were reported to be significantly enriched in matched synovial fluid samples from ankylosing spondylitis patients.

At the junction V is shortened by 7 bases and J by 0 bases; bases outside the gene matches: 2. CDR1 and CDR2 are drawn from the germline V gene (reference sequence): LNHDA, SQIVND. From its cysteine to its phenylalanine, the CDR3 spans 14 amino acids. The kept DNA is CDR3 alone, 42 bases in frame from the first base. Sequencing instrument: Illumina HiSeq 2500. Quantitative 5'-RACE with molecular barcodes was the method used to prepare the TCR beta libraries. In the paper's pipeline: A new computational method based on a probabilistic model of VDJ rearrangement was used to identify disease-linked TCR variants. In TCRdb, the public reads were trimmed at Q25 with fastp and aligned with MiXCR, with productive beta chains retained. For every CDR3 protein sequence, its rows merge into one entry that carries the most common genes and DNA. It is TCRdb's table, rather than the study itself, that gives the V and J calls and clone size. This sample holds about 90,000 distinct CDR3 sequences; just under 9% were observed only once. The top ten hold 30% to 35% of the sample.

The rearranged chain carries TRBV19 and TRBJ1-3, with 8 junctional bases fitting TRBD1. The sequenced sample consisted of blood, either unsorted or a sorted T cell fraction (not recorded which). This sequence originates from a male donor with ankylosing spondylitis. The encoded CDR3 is CASTGQDSGNTIYF. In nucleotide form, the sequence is TGTGCCAGTACGGGACAGGACTCTGGAAACACCATATATTTT.